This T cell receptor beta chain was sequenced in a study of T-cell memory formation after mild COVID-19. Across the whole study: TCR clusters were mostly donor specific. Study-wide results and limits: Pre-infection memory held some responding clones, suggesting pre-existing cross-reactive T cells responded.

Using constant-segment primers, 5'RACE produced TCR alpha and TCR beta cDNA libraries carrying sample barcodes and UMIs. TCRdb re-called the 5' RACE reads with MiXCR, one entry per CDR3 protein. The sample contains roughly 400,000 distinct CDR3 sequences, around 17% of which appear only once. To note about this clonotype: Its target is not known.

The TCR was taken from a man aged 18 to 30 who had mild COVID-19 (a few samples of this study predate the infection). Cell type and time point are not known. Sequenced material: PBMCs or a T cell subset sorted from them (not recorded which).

The CDR3 DNA is TGTGCCAGCAGCCAGTTACTAGGGGGTCCGGAGACCCAGTACTTC. The encoded protein is CASSQLLGGPETQYF. The J gene is TRBJ2-5, the V gene TRBV2, with D perhaps TRBD1 (6 bases). The CDR3 is 15 residues long. V gave up 6 bases and J gave up 5 bases, with 19 bases separating them. Germline CDR1 reads SNHLY; CDR2 reads FYNNEI. Combining the CDR3 with reference TRBV2 and TRBJ2-5 gives the whole variable domain EPEVTQTPSHQVTQMGQEVILRCVPISNHLYFYWYRQILGQKVEFLVSFYNNEISEKSEIFDDQFSVERPDGSNFTLKIRSTKLEDSAMYFCASSQLLGGPETQYFGPGTRLLVL.